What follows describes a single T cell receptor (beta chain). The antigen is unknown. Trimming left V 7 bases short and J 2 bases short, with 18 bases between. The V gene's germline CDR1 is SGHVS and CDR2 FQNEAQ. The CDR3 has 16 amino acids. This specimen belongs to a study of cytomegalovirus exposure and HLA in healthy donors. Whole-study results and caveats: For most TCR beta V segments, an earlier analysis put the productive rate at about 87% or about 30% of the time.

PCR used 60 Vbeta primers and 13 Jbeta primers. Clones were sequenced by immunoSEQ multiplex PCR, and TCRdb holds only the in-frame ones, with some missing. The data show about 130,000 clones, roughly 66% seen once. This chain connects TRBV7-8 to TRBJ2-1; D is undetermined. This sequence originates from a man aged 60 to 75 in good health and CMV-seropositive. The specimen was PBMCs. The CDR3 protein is CASTIPPEVTYNEQFF. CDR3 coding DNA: TGTGCCAGCACAATCCCCCCTGAGGTAACCTACAATGAGCAGTTCTTC.